This TCR beta chain was profiled in a study of identical twins (dated by TCRdb to 2015 to 2016). Regarding the research as a whole: TCR alpha and beta repertoires from monozygotic twins, unrelated adults of various ages and cord blood were deep-sequenced to test whether fetal clonotypes persist. Replicate twin experiments were performed at different times using different library preparation protocols to rule out contamination.

Note on this clonotype: Its binding antigen is unknown. Within one base of it there is no much larger clone, and no base qualities were kept.

General study outcomes and caveats: In monozygotic twins, out-of-frame TCR alpha sharing was systematically underestimated by recombination models, although the models agreed with sharing between unrelated individuals. Out-of-frame TCR alpha sequences shared between twins showed an excess of low generation-probability sequences compared with coincidental sharing between unrelated individuals. The excess sharing between twins in beta out-of-frame sequences was weaker because fewer shared sequences reduced the signal-to-noise ratio. Invariant T cells such as MAIT and iNKT could partly confound zero-insertion analyses, although diverse VJ usage argued against such confounding for most clonotypes. Abundant cord blood beta clonotypes had fewer insertions, young adult naive repertoires showed a similar but weaker trend, and memory repertoires showed no such trend. Because the same donors could not be followed over many years, the conclusions depended on cross-sectional statistical analysis.

Every donor in the study was a healthy Caucasian. Three pairs of female monozygotic twins, all aged about 18 to 29 years, were included in the twin cohort. Peripheral blood mononuclear cells were the source from which RNA for the TCR libraries was isolated. Library preparation was by 5' RACE. Sequencing used an Illumina HiSeq 2000. Template switching introduced a universal primer binding site; the final cDNA contained a unique molecular identifier, enabling accurate counting of TCR cDNA molecules. Specific primers in the conserved constant-segment region were used to synthesize first-strand cDNA for TCR alpha and beta chains. To control for contamination, every cDNA library carried two barcodes: a SMART-Mk sample barcode plus Illumina barcodes. TruSeq adapter sequences, together with Illumina sample barcodes, were added in two successive PCR steps. The TCR alpha and beta cDNA libraries were sequenced on the Illumina HiSeq platform using custom primers. For the original study's pipeline: MiGEC processed the raw reads to extract unique molecular identifiers, while MiXCR was used to determine the CDR3 positions. Recombination models were inferred per individual with the repgenHMM and IGoR tools using an EM algorithm. Shared clonotype analysis was performed with the tcR package in R, normalizing sharing by the product of cloneset sizes. To study raw recombination free of thymic and clonal selection effects, out-of-frame nonproductive sequences were analyzed. TCRdb reworked the public reads: Q25 trimming with fastp, MiXCR clone assembly, productive beta chains retained. Rows with a matching CDR3 protein are joined into one entry that keeps the most common DNA and genes. The authors' filters were not applied to this entry. The sample has about 700,000 distinct CDR3 sequences on record, more than 6.5% of them singletons. Around 0.98% of the sample comes from the top ten.

Trimming takes 3 bases from V and 8 bases from J, and the germline ends sit 6 bases apart. Sequences SGDLS (CDR1) and YYNGEE (CDR2) are obtained from the germline V gene. The CDR3 starts with the cysteine, ends with the phenylalanine, and has 10 residues. Only the CDR3 part of the read is kept: 30 bases, read in frame from the first base. This sample also appeared in a second study, on yellow fever vaccine responses in identical twins. As the second paper documents: According to the authors, in identical twins the way T cells responded to vaccination appeared partly convergent and partly personalized. Focusing on identical twins, the study followed the T cell clones that responded to the vaccine, and did so with precision.

The chain is made from TRBV9 and TRBJ2-7; the D gene remains uncertain. The clonotype comes from a woman aged 18-35 years in good health. Sample: PBMCs. Here is the DNA: TGTGCCAGCAGCGAAGGCAAGCAGTACTTC. Translated, this gives CASSEGKQYF.